This T cell receptor (beta chain) was profiled in a study of T cell responses to AZD1222 COVID-19 vaccine. Study-level findings and limits: Only a handful of AZD1222 recipients, roughly six in all, had baseline seropositivity. The sample set comprised mostly white British donors with more females, and clonal diversity was possibly underestimated. Scientists sampled the repertoires only once the peak T cell response had passed. The breadth and depth of Spike-specific TCRs increased once two AZD1222 doses had been given.

Trimming cost V 2 bases and J 7 bases, with 14 bases left between them. Germline V gene lookup returns CDR1 SEHNR and CDR2 FQNEAQ (reference sequence). This CDR3 is 14 amino acids long. Produced via immunoSEQ multiplex PCR; TCRdb's table is partial and in-frame only. Of 90,000 to 150,000 clones listed, 86% are singletons. In regard to this clone: Antigen specificity is unknown.

V is TRBV7-9 and J is TRBJ1-2; the D is unclear. This clonotype was sampled from an adult who received the AZD1222 COVID-19 vaccine. The material sequenced was peripheral blood, taken 28 days after the second AZD1222 dose. The CDR3 region is CASSLIYGSSGYTF. The CDR3 DNA reads as TGTGCCAGCAGCTTAATTTACGGCAGTTCTGGCTACACCTTC.